The present TCR beta chain was sequenced within a study of control samples from healthy donors and cancer patients (dated by TCRdb to 2019 to 2021). The library relied on the immunoSEQ multiplex PCR assay. Here the immuneACCESS table is served through TCRdb, limited to in-frame sequences with V and J called. Missing clones are a known gap in these copies; in checked studies unresolved V genes cover under half, and the rest lacks a known reason. This sample gives about 170,000 clones in total; 80% to 90% of them show up just once. Of the sample, around 11% is held by the ten largest clones. Including cysteine and phenylalanine, the CDR3 has 17 amino acids. CDR3 DNA is the only sequence kept; it has 51 bases, read in frame from the first base. CDR1 and CDR2 are read off the germline V gene as SGDLS and YYNGEE. V sheds 0 bases and J sheds 0 bases, leaving 10 bases between their ends. As concerns this clone: What antigen it recognizes has not been identified. Base quality data are lacking; no much larger clone is found one base away.

The sequencing input was blood. The receptor was isolated from a man younger than 45 in good health. This chain joins TRBV9 to TRBJ2-6; no D gene can be assigned with confidence. Here is the DNA: TGTGCCAGCAGCGTAGCTTCGCCCCGCTCTGGGGCCAACGTCCTGACTTTC. Its protein product is CASSVASPRSGANVLTF.